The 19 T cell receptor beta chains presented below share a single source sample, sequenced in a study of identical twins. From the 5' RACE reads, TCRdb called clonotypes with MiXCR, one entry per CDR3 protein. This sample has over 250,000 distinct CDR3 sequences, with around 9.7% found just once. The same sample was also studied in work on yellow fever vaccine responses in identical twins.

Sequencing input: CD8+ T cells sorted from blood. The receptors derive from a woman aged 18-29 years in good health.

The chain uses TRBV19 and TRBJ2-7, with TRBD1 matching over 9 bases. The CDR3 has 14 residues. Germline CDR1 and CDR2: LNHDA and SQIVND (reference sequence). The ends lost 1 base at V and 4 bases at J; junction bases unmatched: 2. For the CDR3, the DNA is TGTGCCAGTAGTATAGGAGACAGGGGGTACGAGCAGTACTTC. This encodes CASSIGDRGYEQYF.

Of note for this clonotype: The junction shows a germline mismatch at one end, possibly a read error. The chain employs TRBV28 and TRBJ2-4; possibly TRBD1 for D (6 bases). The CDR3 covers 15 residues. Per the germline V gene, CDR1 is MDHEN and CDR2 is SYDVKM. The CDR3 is CASKGTSLVKNNQYF. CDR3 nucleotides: TGTGCCAGCAAAGGGACATCACTCGTCAAAAACAATCAGTACTTC. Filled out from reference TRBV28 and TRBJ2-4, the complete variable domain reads DVKVTQSSRYLVKRTGEKVFLECVQDMDHENMFWYRQDPGLGLRLIYFSYDVKMKEKGDIPEGYSVSREKKERFSLILESASTNQTSMYLCASKGTSLVKNNQYFGAGTRLSVL.

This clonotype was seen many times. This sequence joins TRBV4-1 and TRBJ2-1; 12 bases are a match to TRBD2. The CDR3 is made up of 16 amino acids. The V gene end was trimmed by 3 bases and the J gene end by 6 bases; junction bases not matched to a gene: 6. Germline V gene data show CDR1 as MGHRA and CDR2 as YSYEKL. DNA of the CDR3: TGCGCCAGCAGCCAGACGACTAGCGGGAGTCTCAATGAGCAGTTCTTC. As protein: CASSQTTSGSLNEQFF.

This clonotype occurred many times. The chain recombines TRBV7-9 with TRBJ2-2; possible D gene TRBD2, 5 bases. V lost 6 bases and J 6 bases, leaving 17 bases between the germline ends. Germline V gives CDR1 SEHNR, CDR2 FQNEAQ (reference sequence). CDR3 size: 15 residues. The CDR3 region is CASRKSKEDSGELFF. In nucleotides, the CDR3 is TGTGCCAGCAGGAAGAGTAAGGAGGACTCCGGGGAGCTGTTTTTT.

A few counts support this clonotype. The CDR3 DNA sequence: TGTGCCAGCAGTTTACCCAGCGGGGGGTGGGATACGCAGTATTTT. The encoded protein is CASSLPSGGWDTQYF. This rearrangement joins TRBV27 to TRBJ2-3; 9 bases agree with TRBD2. The junction had 6 bases not matched to a gene; V was cut back by 2 bases and J by 6 bases. The CDR3 loop spans 15 amino acids. Germline V CDR1 and CDR2: MNHEY, SMNVEV (reference sequence).

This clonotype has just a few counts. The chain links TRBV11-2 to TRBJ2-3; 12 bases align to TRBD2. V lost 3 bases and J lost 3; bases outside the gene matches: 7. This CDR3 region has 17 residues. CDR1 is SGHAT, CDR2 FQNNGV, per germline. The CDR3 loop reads CASSFDLAGGPTDTQYF. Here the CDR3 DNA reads TGTGCCAGCAGCTTTGATCTAGCGGGGGGGCCAACAGATACGCAGTATTTT. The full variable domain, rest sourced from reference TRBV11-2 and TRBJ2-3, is EAGVAQSPRYKIIEKRQSVAFWCNPISGHATLYWYQQILGQGPKLLIQFQNNGVVDDSQLPKDRFSAERLKGVDSTLKIQPAKLEDSAVYLCASSFDLAGGPTDTQYFGPGTRLTVL.

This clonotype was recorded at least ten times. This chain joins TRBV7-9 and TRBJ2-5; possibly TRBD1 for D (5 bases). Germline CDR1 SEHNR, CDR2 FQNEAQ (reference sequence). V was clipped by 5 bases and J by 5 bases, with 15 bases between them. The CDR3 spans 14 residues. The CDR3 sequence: CASSPAQGVETQYF. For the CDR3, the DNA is TGTGCCAGCAGCCCCGCCCAGGGTGTTGAGACCCAGTACTTC.

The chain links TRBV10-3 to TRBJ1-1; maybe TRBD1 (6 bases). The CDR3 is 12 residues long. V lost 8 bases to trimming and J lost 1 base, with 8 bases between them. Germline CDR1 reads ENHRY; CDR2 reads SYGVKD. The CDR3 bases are TGTGCCATCCTGACAGGGAACACTGAAGCTTTCTTT. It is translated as CAILTGNTEAFF.

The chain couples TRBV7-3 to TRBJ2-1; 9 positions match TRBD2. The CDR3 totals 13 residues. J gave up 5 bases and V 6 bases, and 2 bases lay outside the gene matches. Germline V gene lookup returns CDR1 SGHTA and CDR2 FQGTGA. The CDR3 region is CASRRGGDNEQFF. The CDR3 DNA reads TGTGCCAGCAGGCGGGGGGGTGACAATGAGCAGTTCTTC.

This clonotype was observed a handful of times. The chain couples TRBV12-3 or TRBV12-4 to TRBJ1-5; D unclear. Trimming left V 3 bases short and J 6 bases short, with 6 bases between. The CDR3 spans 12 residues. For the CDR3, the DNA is TGTGCCAGCAGTTTTGAGGGTCAGCCCCAGCATTTT. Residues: CASSFEGQPQHF.

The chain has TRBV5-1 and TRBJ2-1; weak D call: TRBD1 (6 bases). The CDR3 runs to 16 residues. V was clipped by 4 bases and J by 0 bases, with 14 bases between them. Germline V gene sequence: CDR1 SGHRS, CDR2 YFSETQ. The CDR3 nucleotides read TGCGCCAGCAGCCTAAAGGGGGACACCTCCTACAATGAGCAGTTCTTC. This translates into CASSLKGDTSYNEQFF.

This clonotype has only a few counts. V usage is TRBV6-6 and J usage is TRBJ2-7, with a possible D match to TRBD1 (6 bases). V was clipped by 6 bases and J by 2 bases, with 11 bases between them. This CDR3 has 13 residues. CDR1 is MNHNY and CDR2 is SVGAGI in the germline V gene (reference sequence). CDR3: CASSYQGPYEQYF. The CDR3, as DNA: TGTGCCAGCAGCTATCAGGGGCCCTACGAGCAGTACTTC.

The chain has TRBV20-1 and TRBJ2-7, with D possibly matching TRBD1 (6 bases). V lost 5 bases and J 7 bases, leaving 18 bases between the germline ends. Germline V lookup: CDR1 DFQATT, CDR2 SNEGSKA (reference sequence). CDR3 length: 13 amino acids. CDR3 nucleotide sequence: TGCAGTGCTCCACCGGGACACCTACTGGAGCAGTACTTC. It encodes CSAPPGHLLEQYF.

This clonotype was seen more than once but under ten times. The CDR3 protein is CASSQGTVAFPSSYNEQFF. The CDR3 DNA sequence: TGTGCCAGCAGCCAAGGGACAGTCGCCTTCCCGAGCTCCTACAATGAGCAGTTCTTC. The chain employs TRBV4-2 and TRBJ2-1; TRBD1 might be the D (6 bases). The germline V and J ends were trimmed by 1 base and 0 bases, with 19 bases remaining between them. From germline, CDR1 is LGHNA and CDR2 YNFKEQ. This CDR3 is built from 19 residues.

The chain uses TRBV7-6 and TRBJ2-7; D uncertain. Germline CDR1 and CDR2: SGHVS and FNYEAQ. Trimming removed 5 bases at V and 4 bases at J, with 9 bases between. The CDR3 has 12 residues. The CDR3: CASSQEDYEQYF. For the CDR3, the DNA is TGTGCCAGCAGCCAGGAAGATTACGAGCAGTACTTC.

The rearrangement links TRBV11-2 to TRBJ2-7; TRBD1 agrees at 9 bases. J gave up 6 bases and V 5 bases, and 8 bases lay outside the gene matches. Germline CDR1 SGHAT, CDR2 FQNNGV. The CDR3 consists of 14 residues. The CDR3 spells CASSAWTGDSEQYF. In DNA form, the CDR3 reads TGTGCCAGCAGCGCCTGGACAGGGGATAGCGAGCAGTACTTC.

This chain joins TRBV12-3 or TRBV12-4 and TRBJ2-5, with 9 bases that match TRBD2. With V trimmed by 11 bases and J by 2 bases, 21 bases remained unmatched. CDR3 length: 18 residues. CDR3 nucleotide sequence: TGTGCCTTCAGTTTAGCCCAGGGGGTAGCGGGGGATCAAGAGACCCAGTACTTC. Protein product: CAFSLAQGVAGDQETQYF.

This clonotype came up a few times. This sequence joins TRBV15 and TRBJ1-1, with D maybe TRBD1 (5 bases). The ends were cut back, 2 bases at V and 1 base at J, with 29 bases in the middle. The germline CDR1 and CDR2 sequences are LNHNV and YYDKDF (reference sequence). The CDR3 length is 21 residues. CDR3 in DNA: TGTGCCACCAGCAGACCTCTAGATTCTGAGAACTGGGTGGGGACGAACACTGAAGCTTTCTTT. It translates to CATSRPLDSENWVGTNTEAFF.

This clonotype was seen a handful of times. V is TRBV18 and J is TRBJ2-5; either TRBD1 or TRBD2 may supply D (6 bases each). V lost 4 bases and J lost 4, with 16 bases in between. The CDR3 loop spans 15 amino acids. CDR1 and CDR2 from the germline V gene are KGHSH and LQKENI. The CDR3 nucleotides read TGTGCCAGCTCACGCTCTAGGGGGAGGACAGAGACCCAGTACTTC. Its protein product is CASSRSRGRTETQYF.